This T cell receptor (delta chain) derives from a study of Vδ1+ human thymocytes. In its sample, this clone was seen a few times. Its specificity is not known. Study-wide results and limits: Unlike peripheral blood Vdelta1+ controls, thymic delta-chain sequences included approximately 21% Vdelta2 and few Vdelta3. Many TRG clonotypes were shared between donors; TRD repertoires were essentially private. The authors advised highly purified populations and single-cell validation. Highly polyclonal TRG and TRD repertoires with Gaussian CDR3 length distributions appeared in thymus.

This CDR3 contains 21 residues. With V trimmed by 1 base and J by 6 bases, 23 bases remained unmatched. CDR1 and CDR2 from the germline V gene are TSWWSYY and QGS. The sorted cells were CD3+ Vdelta1+ Vdelta2- thymocytes from alphabeta-depleted thymus. RNA was extracted from the cells and then reverse transcribed. Multiplex PCR used pooled V-gene forward primers and a constant-region reverse primer to amplify CDR3s. TCRdb reanalysed the multiplex PCR reads via CATT. Among under 85,000 delta-chain clones listed, around 32% were seen once. The chain uses TRDV1 and TRDJ1; 10 bases are shared with TRDD3. The sequencing input was Vdelta1+ gamma-delta thymocytes from the thymus. The sample's subset: FACS-sorted CD3+ TCRalphabeta- TCRVdelta1+ TCRVdelta2- thymocytes. This clonotype was sampled from a boy younger than two who had congenital heart surgery. CDR3 in amino acids: CALGERQPSILGDGEVNKLIF. In DNA form, the CDR3 reads TGTGCTCTTGGGGAACGCCAACCCAGCATACTGGGGGATGGGGAAGTGAATAAACTCATCTTT.